This is a list of T cell receptor beta chains from one sample in a study of blood T cell repertoires in COVID-19. Profiled with immunoSEQ multiplex PCR; TCRdb holds only in-frame clones, not every one. The table includes about 140,000 clones, roughly 87% detected once. The specimen was peripheral blood. The receptor source for this set is a human donor in a cohort sampled during active COVID-19. Both conserved end residues are part of each CDR3. A D gene is named only where the DNA matches it firmly.

>TRBJ2-3|TRBD2|TRBV3-1/TRBV3-2
CASSPAGGIPTDTQYF
>TRBJ2-6|.|TRBV5-1
CASSLAGAPVGANVLTF
>TRBJ2-1|.|TRBV5-1
CASSGGSGTYNEQFF
>TRBJ2-7|.|TRBV9
CASSVGQGVEQYF
>TRBJ1-2|.|TRBV7-9
CASSTALRDGYTF
>TRBJ1-2|.|TRBV7-3
CASSLVGGAYTF
>TRBJ2-5|.|TRBV29-1
CSGYRAETQYF
>TRBJ2-7|.|TRBV6-5
CASRARDKRYEQYF
>TRBJ2-3|.|TRBV7-8
CASSLSPTRQADTQYF
>TRBJ1-2|.|TRBV7-2
CASSPITGSLGGYTF
>TRBJ2-7|.|TRBV18
CASSPRNSGTYEQYF
>TRBJ2-2|.|TRBV25-1
CASSETGWAGELFF
>TRBJ1-2|.|TRBV27
CASSSGKGDYGYTF
>TRBJ1-2|.|TRBV6-5
CASSLQGLAGYTF
>TRBJ1-1|TRBD1|TRBV6-5
CASIQPGTGTTEAFF
>TRBJ2-5|.|TRBV5-4
CASSLLGQETQYF
>TRBJ2-7|TRBD1|TRBV5-6
CASSRQGGRYEQYF
>TRBJ2-1|.|TRBV7-9
CASSPGTIGEQFF
>TRBJ1-6|TRBD1|TRBV7-6
CASSLEGQGPTRDNSPLHF
>TRBJ1-2|.|TRBV2
CASSARQAAYGYTF
>TRBJ1-5|.|TRBV5-4
CASSLESRRTSNQPQHF
>TRBJ1-1|.|TRBV6-2/TRBV6-3
CASSYTKTGNTEAFF
>TRBJ1-2|.|TRBV11-2
CASSPLTGGNYGYTF
>TRBJ1-2|TRBD1|TRBV27
CASSSTGTGYGYTF
>TRBJ1-2|.|TRBV6-5
CASSSRGGIYGYTF
>TRBJ1-1|.|TRBV18
CASSPQGMGNTEAFF
>TRBJ2-1|TRBD2|TRBV11-3
CASSLSGGEYHEQFF
>TRBJ1-2|.|TRBV25-1
CASSARGWDYGYTF
>TRBJ2-7|.|TRBV19
CASSIGGQSREQYF